The 16 T cell receptor beta chains given below trace back to one sample, sequenced in a study of blood T cell repertoires in COVID-19. The method was immunoSEQ multiplex PCR; TCRdb's version includes in-frame clones alone and lacks a portion of them. The sample has 75,000 to 95,000 clones; approximately 90% are singletons. Sequenced: peripheral blood. These receptor sequences come from a woman aged 80 or over with acute or convalescent COVID-19.

This chain links TRBV6-2 or TRBV6-3 with TRBJ1-4, with a tentative D call TRBD1 (5 bases). The ends were cut back, 5 bases at V and 2 bases at J, with 21 bases in the middle. Germline V gives CDR1 MNHEY, CDR2 SVGEGT. The CDR3 extends over 18 amino acids. The CDR3, as DNA: TGTGCCAGCAGTGCTCCGGCGACAGCGTTTAAGACTAATGAAAAACTGTTTTTT. Residues: CASSAPATAFKTNEKLFF.

V is TRBV28 and J is TRBJ1-2, with D maybe TRBD1 (6 bases). This CDR3 is 16 amino acids long. Germline V gene data show CDR1 as MDHEN and CDR2 as SYDVKM. The ends were cut back, 3 bases at V and 7 bases at J, with 21 bases in the middle. The CDR3 nucleotides are TGTGCCAGCAGTTTTGGGGCCGGCAGGGGAATGGGTGGCTACACCTTC. Protein: CASSFGAGRGMGGYTF.

This clone showed up just once. CDR3 sequence: CASSSGTNREKLFF. The CDR3 DNA follows: TGTGCCAGCAGTTCCGGGACAAACCGAGAAAAACTGTTTTTT. This sequence joins TRBV6-5 and TRBJ1-4; a possible D gene is TRBD1 (6 bases). Per germline, CDR1 MNHEY and CDR2 SVGAGI. This CDR3 is built from 14 residues. Trimming removed 4 bases from V and 8 bases from J, with 14 bases in between.

This rearrangement joins TRBV24-1 to TRBJ2-3, with a tentative D call TRBD1 (7 bases). V was pared by 5 bases and J by 4 bases, with 12 bases between. The CDR3 sequence is 14 residues long. Germline V gives CDR1 KGHDR, CDR2 SFDVKD. The CDR3 DNA is TGTGCCACCAGTGCCCAGGGGGGCGCAGATACGCAGTATTTT. Translating gives CATSAQGGADTQYF.

The chain joins TRBV12-3 or TRBV12-4 to TRBJ2-3; perhaps TRBD2 as D (5 bases). The CDR3 spans 13 residues. Trimming took 5 bases from V and 4 from J, leaving 10 bases between them. CDR3 loop: CASSRTPSDTQYF. CDR3 DNA: TGTGCCAGCAGTCGGACTCCATCAGATACGCAGTATTTT.

The J gene is TRBJ2-1, the V gene TRBV5-1; D unresolved. V was shortened by 0 bases and J by 1 base, with 5 bases between the two germline ends. Germline V lookup: CDR1 SGHRS, CDR2 YFSETQ. The CDR3 runs 14 residues. CDR3 in DNA: TGCGCCAGCAGCTTGGGCGGATCCTACAATGAGCAGTTCTTC. This gives the protein CASSLGGSYNEQFF.

V usage is TRBV30 and J usage is TRBJ1-6; D ambiguous. The V gene's germline CDR1 is GTSNPN and CDR2 SVGIG (reference sequence). The V gene lost 0 bases and the J gene lost 13 bases, with 13 bases spanning the gap. CDR3 length equals 13 residues. The CDR3 loop is CAWSVRGSRPLHF. The CDR3 nucleotides are TGTGCCTGGAGTGTACGGGGAAGCCGTCCCCTCCACTTT.

This chain connects TRBV9 to TRBJ1-2; 7 nucleotides line up with TRBD1. This CDR3 has 15 residues. The germline V gene encodes CDR1 SGDLS and CDR2 YYNGEE. J was trimmed by 8 bases and V by 4 bases; bases with no gene match: 14. The CDR3 protein is CASSPRFDRAGGYTF. CDR3 coding DNA: TGTGCCAGCAGCCCCCGTTTCGACAGGGCGGGAGGCTACACCTTC. Full variable domain (remainder filled in from reference TRBV9 and TRBJ1-2): DSGVTQTPKHLITATGQRVTLRCSPRSGDLSVYWYQQSLDQGLQFLIQYYNGEERAKGNILERFSAQQFPDLHSELNLSSLELGDSALYFCASSPRFDRAGGYTFGSGTRLTVV.

The chain is built from TRBV30 and TRBJ1-1, with TRBD1 identical over 7 bases. Unmatched junction bases numbered 10, after V lost 0 bases and J lost 0 bases. The CDR3 extends over 17 amino acids. The germline CDR1 and CDR2 sequences are GTSNPN and SVGIG (reference sequence). CDR3 residues: CAWSVPGGKKLNTEAFF. CDR3 nucleotide sequence: TGTGCCTGGAGTGTACCAGGGGGAAAAAAACTGAACACTGAAGCTTTCTTT.

This chain uses TRBV15 with TRBJ1-2, with 7 bases fitting TRBD1. V was pared by 1 base and J by 4 bases, with 12 bases of the junction left unmatched. The CDR3 length is 17 residues. Germline CDR1 is LNHNV and CDR2 is YYDKDF (reference sequence). CDR3: CATSRGSEGAIFYGYTF. CDR3 nucleotides: TGTGCCACCAGCAGAGGCTCGGAGGGGGCTATCTTCTATGGCTACACCTTC.

J is TRBJ2-7 and V is TRBV23-1; D perhaps matches TRBD1 (5 bases). TRBV23-1 belongs to the ORF category, with a function that is uncertain. This CDR3 spans 16 amino acids. Trimming stripped 4 bases from V and 3 bases from J, with 19 bases between. The CDR3 sequence: CASSPPGWGRGYEQYF. In nucleotides, the CDR3 is TGCGCCAGCAGTCCCCCTGGATGGGGTAGGGGCTACGAGCAGTACTTC.

The chain links TRBV7-2 to TRBJ2-7; no definite D call. The CDR3 is 13 residues long. The V end lost 1 base, the J end lost 3 bases, and 7 bases lay between the germline ends. CDR1 and CDR2 from the germline V gene are SGHTA and FQGNSA. The CDR3 here is CASSLDTHYEQYF. In nucleotides, the CDR3 is TGTGCCAGCAGCTTAGATACACACTACGAGCAGTACTTC.

This chain's CDR3 is CASSQVGGEKLFF. For the CDR3, the DNA is TGCGCCAGCAGCCAAGTGGGAGGGGAAAAACTGTTTTTT. The V gene is TRBV4-1, the J gene TRBJ1-4, with D uncertain. With 1 base removed from V and 8 bases from J, the gap between germline ends came to 8 bases. Per germline, CDR1 MGHRA and CDR2 YSYEKL. This CDR3 is 13 amino acids long.

This clone has more than one count but fewer than ten. The chain carries TRBV9 and TRBJ2-1, with 10 nucleotides matching TRBD2. V was clipped by 0 bases and J by 6 bases; unmatched bases: 3. The CDR3 consists of 15 residues. Germline-derived CDR1 and CDR2 are SGDLS and YYNGEE. The CDR3 region is CASSVEGLATNEQFF. The DNA for the CDR3 is TGTGCCAGCAGCGTAGAGGGACTAGCGACCAATGAGCAGTTCTTC.

In this sample, this clone turned up once. The V and J genes are TRBV28 and TRBJ2-2, with D unresolved. CDR3 length: 12 amino acids. Trimming took off 3 bases at V and 7 bases at J, with 6 bases between the two ends. CDR1 and CDR2 (germline): MDHEN, SYDVKM. CDR3 sequence reads: CASSFIIGELFF. CDR3 DNA sequence: TGTGCCAGCAGTTTTATAATCGGGGAGCTGTTTTTT.

This sequence joins TRBV2 and TRBJ1-2; D might be TRBD1 (5 bases). From germline, CDR1 is SNHLY and CDR2 FYNNEI. This CDR3 comprises 13 residues. The germline V and J ends were trimmed by 3 bases and 6 bases, with 11 bases remaining between them. CDR3 DNA sequence: TGTGCCAGCAGTGAGGTAGGGGTAAATGGCTACACCTTC. This gives the protein CASSEVGVNGYTF.